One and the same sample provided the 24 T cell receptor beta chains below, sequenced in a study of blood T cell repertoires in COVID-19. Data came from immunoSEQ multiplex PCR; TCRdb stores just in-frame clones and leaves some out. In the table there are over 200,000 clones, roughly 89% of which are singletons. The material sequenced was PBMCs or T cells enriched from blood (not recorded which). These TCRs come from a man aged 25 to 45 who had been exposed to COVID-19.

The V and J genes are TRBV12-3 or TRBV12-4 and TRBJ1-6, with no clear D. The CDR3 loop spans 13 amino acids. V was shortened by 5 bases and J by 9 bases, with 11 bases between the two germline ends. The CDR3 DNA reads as TGTGCCAGCAGTCCCGGTCCCACTTCACCCCTCCACTTT. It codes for CASSPGPTSPLHF.

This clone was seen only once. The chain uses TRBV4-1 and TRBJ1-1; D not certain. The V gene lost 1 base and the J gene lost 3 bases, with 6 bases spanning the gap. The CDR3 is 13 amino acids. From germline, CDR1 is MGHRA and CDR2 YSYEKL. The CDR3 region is CASSQAQYTEAFF. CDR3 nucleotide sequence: TGCGCCAGCAGCCAAGCGCAGTACACTGAAGCTTTCTTT.

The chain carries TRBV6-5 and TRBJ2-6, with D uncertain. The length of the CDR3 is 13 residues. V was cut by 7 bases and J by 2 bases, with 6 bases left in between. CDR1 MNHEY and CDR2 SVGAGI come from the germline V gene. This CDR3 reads CASNLAGANVLTF. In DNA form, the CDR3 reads TGTGCCAGCAATCTAGCTGGGGCCAACGTCCTGACTTTC.

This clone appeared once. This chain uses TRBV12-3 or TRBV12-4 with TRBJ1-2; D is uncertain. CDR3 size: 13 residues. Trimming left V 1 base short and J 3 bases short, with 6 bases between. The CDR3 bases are TGTGCCAGCAGTTTAGGGGCCCACTATGGCTACACCTTC. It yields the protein CASSLGAHYGYTF.

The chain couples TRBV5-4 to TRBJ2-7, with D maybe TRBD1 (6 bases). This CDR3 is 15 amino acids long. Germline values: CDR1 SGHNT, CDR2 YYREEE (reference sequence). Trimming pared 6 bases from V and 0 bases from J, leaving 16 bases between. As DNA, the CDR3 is TGTGCCAGCACCCTAGGGTCAGGGGCCTCCTACGAGCAGTACTTC. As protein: CASTLGSGASYEQYF.

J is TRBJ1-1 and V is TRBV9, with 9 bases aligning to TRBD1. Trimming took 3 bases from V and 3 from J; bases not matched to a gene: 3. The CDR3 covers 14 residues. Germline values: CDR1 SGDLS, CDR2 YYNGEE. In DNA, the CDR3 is TGTGCCAGCAGCGAACGACAGGGGGACACTGAAGCTTTCTTT. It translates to CASSERQGDTEAFF. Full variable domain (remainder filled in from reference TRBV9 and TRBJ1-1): DSGVTQTPKHLITATGQRVTLRCSPRSGDLSVYWYQQSLDQGLQFLIQYYNGEERAKGNILERFSAQQFPDLHSELNLSSLELGDSALYFCASSERQGDTEAFFGQGTRLTVV.

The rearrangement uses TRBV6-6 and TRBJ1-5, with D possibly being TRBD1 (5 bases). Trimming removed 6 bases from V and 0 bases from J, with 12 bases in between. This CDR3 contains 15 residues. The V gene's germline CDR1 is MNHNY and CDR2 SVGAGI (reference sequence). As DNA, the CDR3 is TGTGCCAGCAGACTATCAGGGAATAGCAATCAGCCCCAGCATTTT. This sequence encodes CASRLSGNSNQPQHF.

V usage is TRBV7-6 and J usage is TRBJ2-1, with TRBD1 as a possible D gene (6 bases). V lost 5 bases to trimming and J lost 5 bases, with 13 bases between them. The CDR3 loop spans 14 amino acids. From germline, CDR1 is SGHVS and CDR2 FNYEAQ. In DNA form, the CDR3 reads TGTGCCAGCAGCGTCCCGACAGGAAACAATGAGCAGTTCTTC. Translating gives CASSVPTGNNEQFF. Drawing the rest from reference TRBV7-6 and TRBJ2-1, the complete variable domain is GAGVSQSPRYKVTKRGQDVALRCDPISGHVSLYWYRQALGQGPEFLTYFNYEAQQDKSGLPNDRFSAERPEGSISTLTIQRTEQRDSAMYRCASSVPTGNNEQFFGPGTRLTVL.

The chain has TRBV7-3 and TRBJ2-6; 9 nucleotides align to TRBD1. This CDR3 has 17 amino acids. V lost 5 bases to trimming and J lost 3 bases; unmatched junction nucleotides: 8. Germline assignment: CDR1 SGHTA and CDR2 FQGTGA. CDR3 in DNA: TGTGCCAGCAGCCCCGGGACAGGGAGTTTTGGGGCCAACGTCCTGACTTTC. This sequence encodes CASSPGTGSFGANVLTF.

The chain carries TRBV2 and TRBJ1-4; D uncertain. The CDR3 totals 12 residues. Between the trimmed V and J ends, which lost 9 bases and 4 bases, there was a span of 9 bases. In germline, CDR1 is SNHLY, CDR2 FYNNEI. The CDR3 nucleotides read TGTGCCAGTAGAATCCTTAATGAAAAACTGTTTTTT. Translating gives CASRILNEKLFF.

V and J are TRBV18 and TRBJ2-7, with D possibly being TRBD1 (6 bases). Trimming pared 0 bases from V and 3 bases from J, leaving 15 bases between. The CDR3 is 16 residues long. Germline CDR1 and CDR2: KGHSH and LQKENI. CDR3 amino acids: CASSPPSGTRLYEQYF. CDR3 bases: TGTGCCAGCTCACCACCCTCCGGGACAAGGCTCTACGAGCAGTACTTC.

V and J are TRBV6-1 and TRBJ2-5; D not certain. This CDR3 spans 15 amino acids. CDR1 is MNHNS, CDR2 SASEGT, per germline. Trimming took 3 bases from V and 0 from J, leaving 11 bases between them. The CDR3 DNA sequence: TGTGCCAGCAGTGAGTTGTCCGGAGACCAAGAGACCCAGTACTTC. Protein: CASSELSGDQETQYF.

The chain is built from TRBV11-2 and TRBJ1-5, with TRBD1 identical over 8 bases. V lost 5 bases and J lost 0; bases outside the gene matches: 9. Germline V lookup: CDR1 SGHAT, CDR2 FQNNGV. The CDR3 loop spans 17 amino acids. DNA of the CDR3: TGTGCCAGCAGCCCCGGGACAGGCCGCTATAGCAATCAGCCCCAGCATTTT. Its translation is CASSPGTGRYSNQPQHF.

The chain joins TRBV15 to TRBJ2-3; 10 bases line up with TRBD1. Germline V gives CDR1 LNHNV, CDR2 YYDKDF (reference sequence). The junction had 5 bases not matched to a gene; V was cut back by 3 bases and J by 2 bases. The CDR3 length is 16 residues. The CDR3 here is CATSSDRQGATDTQYF. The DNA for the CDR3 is TGTGCCACCAGCAGTGACCGACAGGGGGCCACAGATACGCAGTATTTT.

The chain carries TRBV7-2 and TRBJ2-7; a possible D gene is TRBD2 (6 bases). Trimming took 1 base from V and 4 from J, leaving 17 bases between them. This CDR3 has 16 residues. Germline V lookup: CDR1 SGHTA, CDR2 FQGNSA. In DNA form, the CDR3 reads TGTGCCAGCAGCTTAGGTCGGGACTCTAACACGTACGAGCAGTACTTC. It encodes CASSLGRDSNTYEQYF.

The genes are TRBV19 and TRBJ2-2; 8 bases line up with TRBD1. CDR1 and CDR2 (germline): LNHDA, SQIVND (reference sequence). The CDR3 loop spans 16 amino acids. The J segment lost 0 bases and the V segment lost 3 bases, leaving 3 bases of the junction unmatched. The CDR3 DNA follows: TGTGCCAGTAGTATTGGGACAGGAGCGAACACCGGGGAGCTGTTTTTT. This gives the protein CASSIGTGANTGELFF. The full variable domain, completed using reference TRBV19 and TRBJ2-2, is DGGITQSPKYLFRKEGQNVTLSCEQNLNHDAMYWYRQDPGQGLRLIYYSQIVNDFQKGDIAEGYSVSREKKESFPLTVTSAQKNPTAFYLCASSIGTGANTGELFFGEGSRLTVL.

Here the CDR3 DNA reads TGCGCCAGCAGCCAAGTTGGATGGACAGGGGGCGAGGGCAATCAGCCCCAGCATTTT. Translating gives CASSQVGWTGGEGNQPQHF. The chain links TRBV4-1 to TRBJ1-5; 11 bases map to TRBD1. V trimming: 1 base; J trimming: 2 bases; junction bases outside the gene matches: 10. The CDR3 covers 19 residues. The V gene's germline CDR1 is MGHRA and CDR2 YSYEKL.

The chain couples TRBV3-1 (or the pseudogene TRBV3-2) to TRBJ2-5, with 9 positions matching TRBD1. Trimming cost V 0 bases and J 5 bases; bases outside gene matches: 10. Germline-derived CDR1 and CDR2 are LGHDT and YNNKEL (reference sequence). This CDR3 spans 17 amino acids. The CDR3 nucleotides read TGTGCCAGCAGCCAAGAACGGGACAGGGTAGGTGGGGAGACCCAGTACTTC. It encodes CASSQERDRVGGETQYF.

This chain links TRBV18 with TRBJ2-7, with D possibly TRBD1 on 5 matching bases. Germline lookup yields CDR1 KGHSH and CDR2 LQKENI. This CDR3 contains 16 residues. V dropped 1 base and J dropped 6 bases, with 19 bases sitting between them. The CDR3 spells CASSPRPARATVEQYF. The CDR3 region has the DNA TGTGCCAGCTCACCACGTCCCGCCAGGGCAACGGTCGAGCAGTACTTC.

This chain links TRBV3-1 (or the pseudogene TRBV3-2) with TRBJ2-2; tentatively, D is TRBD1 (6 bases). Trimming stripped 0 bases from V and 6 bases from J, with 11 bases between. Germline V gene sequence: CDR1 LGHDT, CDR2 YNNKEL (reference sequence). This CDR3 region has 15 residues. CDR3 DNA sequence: TGTGCCAGCAGCCAAGAATGGAAGGGGGCCGGGGAGCTGTTTTTT. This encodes CASSQEWKGAGELFF.

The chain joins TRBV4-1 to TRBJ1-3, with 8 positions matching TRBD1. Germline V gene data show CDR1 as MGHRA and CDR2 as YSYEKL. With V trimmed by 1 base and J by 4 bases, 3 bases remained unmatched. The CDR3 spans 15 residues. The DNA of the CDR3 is TGCGCCAGCAGCCAAGTCAGGGGGCCAGGAAACACCATATATTTT. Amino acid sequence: CASSQVRGPGNTIYF.

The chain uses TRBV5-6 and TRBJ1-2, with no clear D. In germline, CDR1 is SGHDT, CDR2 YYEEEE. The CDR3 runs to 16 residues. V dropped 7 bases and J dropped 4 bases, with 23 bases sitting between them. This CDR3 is CASPPGGPLWVYGYTF. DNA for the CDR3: TGTGCCAGCCCACCCGGAGGGCCCCTGTGGGTCTATGGCTACACCTTC.

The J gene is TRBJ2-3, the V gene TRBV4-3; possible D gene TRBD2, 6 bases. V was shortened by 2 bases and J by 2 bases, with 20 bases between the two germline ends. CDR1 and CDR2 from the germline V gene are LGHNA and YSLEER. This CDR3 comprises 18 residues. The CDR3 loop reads CASSQSPGRRLPTDTQYF. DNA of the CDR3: TGCGCCAGCAGCCAATCCCCAGGGAGGCGGTTACCCACAGATACGCAGTATTTT.

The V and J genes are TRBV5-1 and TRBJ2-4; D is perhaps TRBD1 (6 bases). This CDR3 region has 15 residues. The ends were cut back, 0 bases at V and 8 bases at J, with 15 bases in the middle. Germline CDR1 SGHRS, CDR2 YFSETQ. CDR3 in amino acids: CASSLGQAGMDIQYF. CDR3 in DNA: TGCGCCAGCAGCTTGGGACAGGCCGGTATGGACATTCAGTACTTC.